This T cell receptor beta chain was documented in a study of T cell repertoires in cytomegalovirus infection (dated by TCRdb to between 2018 and 2021). With respect to the entire study: Donor HLA type was relevant to the analysis, because carriage of CMV infection together with the matching HLA type was indicated by public TCR beta signatures.

Regarding this clonotype: Its antigen has not been determined. Per-base quality was not reported, and no clone a single base away is much larger than it.

There are 15 amino acids in the CDR3, from cysteine to phenylalanine inclusive. Just the 45-base CDR3 DNA is kept, in frame starting at base 1. Clipping removes 4 bases from V and 3 bases from J, with 8 as the unmatched junction base count. Via the germline V gene (reference sequence), CDR1 is SEHNR and CDR2 FQNEAQ. Sequencing relied on an Illumina HiSeq 1500. TCRdb trimmed public reads at Q25 via fastp, called clones via MiXCR and kept in-frame beta chains. Every CDR3 protein is listed once, alongside the most common genes and DNA of its rows. The sample table contains 150,000 to 200,000 distinct CDR3 sequences; only one count was recorded for roughly 28% of them. The ten biggest clones cover 31% of the sample. Broader findings and caveats from the paper: The ex vivo response was dominated by HLA-C-restricted CMV-specific TCR beta clonotypes, which also provided the single most frequent clonotype in two of eight donors. Cumulative frequency of public TCR beta family members discriminated carriers of CMV infection plus the relevant HLA type in this cohort and an independent 352-donor cohort.

The TCR originated in a human donor in good health (CMV status not recorded). Some clones in this sample may be carry-over from other donors' samples. Material for sequencing was PBMCs. The chain links TRBV7-9 with TRBJ1-2; 7 bases in the middle match TRBD1. Read as DNA, the sequence is TGTGCCAGCAGCTCTCGACAGGGAATCGACTATGGCTACACCTTC. Its translation reads: CASSSRQGIDYGYTF. Supplemented by the reference TRBV7-9 and TRBJ1-2 proteins around the CDR3, the complete variable domain is DTGVSQNPRHKITKRGQNVTFRCDPISEHNRLYWYRQTLGQGPEFLTYFQNEAQLEKSRLLSDRFSAERPKGSFSTLEIQRTEQGDSAMYLCASSSRQGIDYGYTFGSGTRLTVV.